One and the same sample provided the 27 T cell receptor beta chains below, sequenced in a study of shared clonotypes between healthy human individuals. Clones were sequenced by immunoSEQ multiplex PCR, and TCRdb holds only the in-frame ones, with some missing. The table has millions of clones, roughly 94% seen once. The sequenced material came from naive CD4+ T cells sorted from blood. Noted subset: CD45RA+ positively selected. The receptors here all came from a man aged 18 to 29 in good health.

The chain uses TRBV28 and TRBJ1-5; 7 bases are shared with TRBD1. This CDR3 has 15 amino acids. V shed 5 bases and J 4 bases; nucleotides not matched to a gene: 8. Germline V gene lookup returns CDR1 MDHEN and CDR2 SYDVKM. The CDR3 sequence is CASSIPDRVNQPQHF. The CDR3 coding sequence is TGTGCCAGCAGTATTCCAGACAGGGTGAATCAGCCCCAGCATTTT.

The rearrangement links TRBV7-8 to TRBJ2-7, with unresolved D. Trimming removed 3 bases at V and 5 bases at J, with 11 bases between. Germline V gene sequence: CDR1 SGHVS, CDR2 FQNEAQ. The CDR3 length is 13 residues. As DNA, the CDR3 is TGTGCCAGCAGCTTTGAACGGGTACACGAGCAGTACTTC. It is translated as CASSFERVHEQYF.

This chain joins TRBV19 and TRBJ2-2; D is perhaps TRBD1 (6 bases). This CDR3 has 16 residues. V was clipped by 7 bases and J by 2 bases, with 17 bases between them. Germline CDR1 LNHDA, CDR2 SQIVND (reference sequence). CDR3 loop: CASTWNGQINTGELFF. CDR3 sequence (DNA): TGTGCCAGTACCTGGAATGGACAGATAAACACCGGGGAGCTGTTTTTT.

The chain recombines TRBV5-4 with TRBJ1-4; tentative D call: TRBD1 (6 bases). Trimming left V 2 bases short and J 7 bases short, with 15 bases between. This CDR3 is 15 amino acids long. The germline V gene encodes CDR1 SGHNT and CDR2 YYREEE (reference sequence). The CDR3 is CASSFKGGSAEKLFF. The CDR3, as DNA: TGTGCCAGCAGCTTCAAGGGGGGGTCGGCTGAAAAACTGTTTTTT.

The chain uses TRBV15 and TRBJ2-2; TRBD1 matches 7 bases. Germline V CDR1 and CDR2: LNHNV, YYDKDF (reference sequence). The V and J ends lost 5 bases and 7 bases, in that order; junction bases with no gene match: 13. The CDR3 is 16 residues long. As DNA, the CDR3 is TGTGCCACCAGCCGAACGGGAAGGGGGCAAAGCGGGGAGCTGTTTTTT. Its translation: CATSRTGRGQSGELFF. The full variable domain, completed using reference TRBV15 and TRBJ2-2, is DAMVIQNPRYQVTQFGKPVTLSCSQTLNHNVMYWYQQKSSQAPKLLFHYYDKDFNNEADTPDNFQSRRPNTSFCFLDIRSPGLGDTAMYLCATSRTGRGQSGELFFGEGSRLTVL.

The chain employs TRBV5-1 and TRBJ2-5, with 12 nucleotides matching TRBD2. CDR1 is SGHRS, CDR2 YFSETQ, per germline. This CDR3 is 16 amino acids long. J gave up 4 bases and V 0 bases, and 4 bases lay outside the gene matches. CDR3 amino acids: CASSLGGLAGTETQYF. As DNA, the CDR3 is TGCGCCAGCAGCTTGGGTGGACTAGCGGGGACAGAGACCCAGTACTTC.

This clone was detected only once. The J gene is TRBJ1-1, the V gene TRBV7-9; TRBD1 is a possible D gene (6 bases). The CDR3 extends over 14 amino acids. In germline, CDR1 is SEHNR, CDR2 FQNEAQ (reference sequence). The V and J ends lost 4 bases and 1 base respectively, with 10 bases between them. The CDR3 coding sequence is TGTGCCAGCAGCTCAGGGACACCGAACACTGAAGCTTTCTTT. It specifies CASSSGTPNTEAFF.

The chain uses TRBV18 and TRBJ2-7; D perhaps matches TRBD1 (6 bases). The CDR3 is made up of 14 amino acids. CDR1 and CDR2 (germline): KGHSH, LQKENI. V was clipped by 3 bases and J by 2 bases, with 11 bases between them. In DNA, the CDR3 is TGTGCCAGCTCACCGGGGACAAAGACCTACGAGCAGTACTTC. It yields the protein CASSPGTKTYEQYF.

The chain uses TRBV28 and TRBJ1-4; 7 bases align to TRBD1. V lost 3 bases to trimming and J lost 0 bases; unmatched junction nucleotides: 4. Germline CDR1 MDHEN, CDR2 SYDVKM. The CDR3 length is 16 residues. CDR3 loop: CASSFGTVPTNEKLFF. The DNA of the CDR3 is TGTGCCAGCAGTTTTGGGACAGTACCAACTAATGAAAAACTGTTTTTT.

In its sample, this clone was seen a few times. V usage is TRBV6-5 and J usage is TRBJ1-6, with TRBD1 identical over 7 bases. Germline CDR1 and CDR2: MNHEY and SVGAGI. This CDR3 has 15 residues. V gave up 2 bases and J gave up 5 bases; unmatched junction bases: 3. CDR3 bases: TGTGCCAGCAGTTACGGGGACAGAGATAATTCACCCCTCCACTTT. This translates into CASSYGDRDNSPLHF.

In DNA form, the CDR3 reads TGTGCCAGCAGCCTCAACCGGGAGACCCAGTACTTC. It encodes CASSLNRETQYF. The V and J genes are TRBV11-2 and TRBJ2-5; D call uncertain. This CDR3 has 12 amino acids. Germline assignment: CDR1 SGHAT and CDR2 FQNNGV. V was shortened by 5 bases and J by 5 bases, with 9 bases between the two germline ends. Full variable domain (remainder filled in from reference TRBV11-2 and TRBJ2-5): EAGVAQSPRYKIIEKRQSVAFWCNPISGHATLYWYQQILGQGPKLLIQFQNNGVVDDSQLPKDRFSAERLKGVDSTLKIQPAKLEDSAVYLCASSLNRETQYFGPGTRLLVL.

This clone was detected once. V gene TRBV4-1 combines with J gene TRBJ1-6; possible D gene TRBD1, 5 bases. The germline gives CDR1 MGHRA, CDR2 YSYEKL. Trimming took 1 base from V and 7 from J, leaving 17 bases between them. The CDR3 consists of 17 residues. The CDR3 is CASSQVKLRDGNSPLHF. The CDR3 nucleotides read TGCGCCAGCAGCCAAGTAAAACTCCGGGACGGGAATTCACCCCTCCACTTT.

This chain links TRBV6-5 with TRBJ2-2, with TRBD1 as a possible D gene (6 bases). V was trimmed by 0 bases and J by 5 bases, leaving 13 bases between them. Germline lookup yields CDR1 MNHEY and CDR2 SVGAGI. The CDR3 is made up of 16 amino acids. The CDR3 here is CASSYSWQGLTGELFF. Here the CDR3 DNA reads TGTGCCAGCAGTTACTCGTGGCAGGGGCTAACCGGGGAGCTGTTTTTT.

This chain connects TRBV5-1 to TRBJ1-1; no definite D call. This CDR3 has 15 residues. Trimming pared 1 base from V and 1 base from J, leaving 11 bases between. Germline V gene sequence: CDR1 SGHRS, CDR2 YFSETQ. The DNA for the CDR3 is TGCGCCAGCAGCTTGATGGCTCGGGGGAACACTGAAGCTTTCTTT. This translates into CASSLMARGNTEAFF.

The table lists this clone with a count of one. The chain has TRBV7-2 and TRBJ2-3; D gene uncertain. The CDR3 runs 15 residues. V gave up 5 bases and J gave up 2 bases, with 14 bases separating them. Germline V gives CDR1 SGHTA, CDR2 FQGNSA. The CDR3 region is CASSVEGRYTDTQYF. CDR3 bases: TGTGCCAGCAGCGTCGAAGGGCGCTACACAGATACGCAGTATTTT.

The chain employs TRBV5-1 and TRBJ2-1, with D possibly TRBD1 on 6 matching bases. The CDR3 has 16 residues. Per germline, CDR1 SGHRS and CDR2 YFSETQ. Trimming cost V 4 bases and J 3 bases, with 17 bases left between them. Written as DNA, the CDR3 is TGCGCCAGCAGCCGGGGTCCGACAGGAGTCTACAATGAGCAGTTCTTC. Its translation: CASSRGPTGVYNEQFF.

V is TRBV11-2 and J is TRBJ2-3; 11 bases line up with TRBD2. The J segment lost 0 bases and the V segment lost 2 bases, leaving 10 bases of the junction unmatched. This CDR3 comprises 19 residues. Germline V gene sequence: CDR1 SGHAT, CDR2 FQNNGV. The CDR3 spells CASSLLAGGRFPSTDTQYF. The CDR3 coding sequence is TGTGCCAGCAGCTTACTAGCGGGAGGCCGGTTCCCTAGCACAGATACGCAGTATTTT.

The rearrangement links TRBV21-1 to TRBJ2-3. TRBV21-1 is shown as a pseudogene. The CDR3 runs to 14 residues. CDR3 DNA sequence: TGTGCCAGCAGCAAAGCGCTTTTAGGAGATACGCAGTATTTT. Its protein product is CASSKALLGDTQYF.

The chain joins TRBV19 to TRBJ2-5; 8 bases fit TRBD1. The CDR3 length is 14 residues. V lost 4 bases to trimming and J lost 6 bases; unmatched junction nucleotides: 7. The germline V gene encodes CDR1 LNHDA and CDR2 SQIVND (reference sequence). Here the CDR3 DNA reads TGTGCCAGTAGTAACGACAGGGGAGGACAGACCCAGTACTTC. This gives the protein CASSNDRGGQTQYF.

The V gene is TRBV5-1, the J gene TRBJ2-6; D ambiguous. The V and J ends lost 0 bases and 0 bases respectively, with 4 bases between them. The CDR3 totals 15 residues. Germline lookup yields CDR1 SGHRS and CDR2 YFSETQ. CDR3 region: CASSLGISGANVLTF. The CDR3 DNA sequence: TGCGCCAGCAGCTTGGGAATCTCTGGGGCCAACGTCCTGACTTTC.

As DNA, the CDR3 is TGTGCCAGCAGTCAGACAGGGAGGGTATATTTT. Translated: CASSQTGRVYF. The V and J genes are TRBV6-6 and TRBJ1-3; 7 bases map to TRBD1. In germline, CDR1 is MNHNY, CDR2 SVGAGI (reference sequence). CDR3 size: 11 residues. Trimming at V came to 5 bases and at J to 14 bases, leaving 6 bases not matched to a gene.

This clone has just a few counts. The chain employs TRBV28 and TRBJ1-2, with D hard to call. V lost 4 bases and J lost 5, with 14 bases in between. The CDR3 sequence is 14 residues long. The germline CDR1 and CDR2 sequences are MDHEN and SYDVKM. CDR3 sequence reads: CASSSSWGTYGYTF. DNA of the CDR3: TGTGCCAGCAGTTCCTCGTGGGGAACATATGGCTACACCTTC.

This chain joins TRBV19 and TRBJ2-7, with 12 bases aligning to TRBD1. The J segment lost 6 bases and the V segment lost 4 bases, leaving 7 bases of the junction unmatched. Per the germline V gene, CDR1 is LNHDA and CDR2 is SQIVND (reference sequence). CDR3 length: 15 residues. The CDR3 DNA reads TGTGCCAGTAGTACCCGGGGGACAGGGGGCTTCGAGCAGTACTTC. Translation: CASSTRGTGGFEQYF.

This clone was seen once. Other DNA sequences of this sample code for an identical CDR3. This chain connects TRBV4-1 to TRBJ2-7; D could derive from TRBD1 or TRBD2 (5 bases each). Germline CDR1 is MGHRA and CDR2 is YSYEKL. The CDR3 consists of 16 residues. V lost 3 bases and J 4 bases, leaving 19 bases between the germline ends. The CDR3 is CASSQGPGRHSYEQYF. The CDR3 bases are TGCGCCAGCAGCCAGGGTCCGGGACGACACTCTTACGAGCAGTACTTC.

The V and J genes are TRBV27 and TRBJ2-6; no clear D gene. The germline CDR1 and CDR2 sequences are MNHEY and SMNVEV (reference sequence). The germline V and J ends were trimmed by 4 bases and 1 base, with 11 bases remaining between them. The CDR3 spans 16 residues. The CDR3 coding sequence is TGTGCCAGCAGTTCCTTGACGGGTTCTGGGGCCAACGTCCTGACTTTC. It encodes CASSSLTGSGANVLTF.

V gene TRBV5-1 combines with J gene TRBJ1-1; no reliable D call. V was shortened by 0 bases and J by 1 base, with 10 bases between the two germline ends. The germline gives CDR1 SGHRS, CDR2 YFSETQ. The CDR3 is made up of 15 amino acids. CDR3 amino acids: CASSLEGLQNTEAFF. The CDR3 DNA follows: TGCGCCAGCAGCTTGGAAGGGCTTCAGAACACTGAAGCTTTCTTT.

The chain recombines TRBV2 with TRBJ2-3; D may be TRBD2 (5 bases). The CDR3 length is 15 residues. The ends were cut back, 5 bases at V and 3 bases at J, with 15 bases in the middle. CDR1 SNHLY and CDR2 FYNNEI come from the germline V gene. The CDR3 region has the DNA TGTGCCAGCAGTCCTCTGGCGTCGGGAACAGATACGCAGTATTTT. This codes for CASSPLASGTDTQYF.